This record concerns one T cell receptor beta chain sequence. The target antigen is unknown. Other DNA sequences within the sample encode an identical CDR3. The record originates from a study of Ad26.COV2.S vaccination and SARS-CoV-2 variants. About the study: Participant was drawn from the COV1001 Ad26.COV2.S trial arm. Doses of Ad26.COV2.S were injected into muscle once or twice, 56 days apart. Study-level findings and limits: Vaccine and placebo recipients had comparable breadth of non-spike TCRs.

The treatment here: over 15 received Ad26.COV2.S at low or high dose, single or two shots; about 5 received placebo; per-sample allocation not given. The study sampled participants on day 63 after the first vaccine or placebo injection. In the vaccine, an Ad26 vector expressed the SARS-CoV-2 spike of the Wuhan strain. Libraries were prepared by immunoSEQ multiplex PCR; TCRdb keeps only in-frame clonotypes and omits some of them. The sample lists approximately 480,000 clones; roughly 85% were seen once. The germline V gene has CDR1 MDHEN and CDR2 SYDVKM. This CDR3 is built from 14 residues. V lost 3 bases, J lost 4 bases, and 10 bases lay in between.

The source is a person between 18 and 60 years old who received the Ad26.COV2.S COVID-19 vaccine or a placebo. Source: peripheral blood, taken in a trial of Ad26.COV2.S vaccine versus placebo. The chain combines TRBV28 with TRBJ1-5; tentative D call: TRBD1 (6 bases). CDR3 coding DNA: TGTGCCAGCAGTTTGGGGGGCGGGAATCAGCCCCAGCATTTT. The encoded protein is CASSLGGGNQPQHF.